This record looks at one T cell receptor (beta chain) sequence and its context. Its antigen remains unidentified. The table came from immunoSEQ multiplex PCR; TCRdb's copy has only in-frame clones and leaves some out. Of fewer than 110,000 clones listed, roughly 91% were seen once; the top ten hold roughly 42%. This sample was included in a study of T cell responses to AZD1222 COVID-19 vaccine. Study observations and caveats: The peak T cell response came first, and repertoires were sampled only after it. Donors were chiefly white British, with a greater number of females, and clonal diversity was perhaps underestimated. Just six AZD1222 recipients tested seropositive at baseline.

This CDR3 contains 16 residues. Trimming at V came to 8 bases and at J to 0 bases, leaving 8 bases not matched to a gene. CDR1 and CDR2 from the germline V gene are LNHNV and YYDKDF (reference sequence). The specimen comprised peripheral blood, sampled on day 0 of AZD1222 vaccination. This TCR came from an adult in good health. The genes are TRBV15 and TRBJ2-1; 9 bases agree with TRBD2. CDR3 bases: TGTGCCACCGGGGATAGCGGGAGCTTCTCCTACAATGAGCAGTTCTTC. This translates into CATGDSGSFSYNEQFF.